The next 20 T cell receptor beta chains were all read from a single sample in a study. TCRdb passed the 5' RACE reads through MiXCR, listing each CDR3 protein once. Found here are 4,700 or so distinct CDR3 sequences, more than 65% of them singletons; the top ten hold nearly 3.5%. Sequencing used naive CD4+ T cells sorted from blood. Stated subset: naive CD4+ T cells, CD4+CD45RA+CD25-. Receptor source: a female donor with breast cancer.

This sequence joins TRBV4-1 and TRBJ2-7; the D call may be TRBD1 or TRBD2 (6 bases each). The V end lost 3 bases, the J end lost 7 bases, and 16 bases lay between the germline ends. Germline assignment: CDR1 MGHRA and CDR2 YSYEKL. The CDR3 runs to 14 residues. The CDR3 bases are TGCGCCAGCAGCCAGACAGGCGGGAAGGGTGAGCAGTACTTC. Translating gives CASSQTGGKGEQYF.

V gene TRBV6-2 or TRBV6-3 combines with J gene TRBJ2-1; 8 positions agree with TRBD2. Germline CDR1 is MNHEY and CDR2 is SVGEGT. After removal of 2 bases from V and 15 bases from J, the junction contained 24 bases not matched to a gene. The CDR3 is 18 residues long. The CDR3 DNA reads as TGTGCCAGCAGTTACAGAATAGAGTTAGGGACTAGGGGTAACAAACGGTTCTTC. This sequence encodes CASSYRIELGTRGNKRFF.

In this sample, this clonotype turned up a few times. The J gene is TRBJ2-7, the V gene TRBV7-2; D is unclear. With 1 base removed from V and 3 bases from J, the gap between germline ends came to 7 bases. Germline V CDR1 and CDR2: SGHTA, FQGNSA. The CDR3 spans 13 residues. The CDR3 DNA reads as TGTGCCAGCAGCTTAGGACCGAGCTACGAGCAGTACTTC. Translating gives CASSLGPSYEQYF. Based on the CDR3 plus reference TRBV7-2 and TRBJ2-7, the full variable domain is GAGVSQSPSNKVTEKGKDVELRCDPISGHTALYWYRQSLGQGLEFLIYFQGNSAPDKSGLPSDRFSAERTGGSVSTLTIQRTQQEDSAVYLCASSLGPSYEQYFGPGTRLTVT.

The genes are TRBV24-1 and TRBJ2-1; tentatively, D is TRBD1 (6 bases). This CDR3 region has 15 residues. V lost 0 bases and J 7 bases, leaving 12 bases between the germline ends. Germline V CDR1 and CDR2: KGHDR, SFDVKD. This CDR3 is CATSDLRDTGNEQFF. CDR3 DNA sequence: TGTGCCACCAGTGATTTGAGGGACACGGGGAATGAGCAGTTCTTC.

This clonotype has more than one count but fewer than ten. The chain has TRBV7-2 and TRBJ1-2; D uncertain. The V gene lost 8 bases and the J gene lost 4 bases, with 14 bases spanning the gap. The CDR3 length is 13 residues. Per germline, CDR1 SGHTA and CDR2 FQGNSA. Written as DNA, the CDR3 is TGTGCCAGCTCGGTTACCCTTGGCTATGGCTACACCTTC. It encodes CASSVTLGYGYTF.

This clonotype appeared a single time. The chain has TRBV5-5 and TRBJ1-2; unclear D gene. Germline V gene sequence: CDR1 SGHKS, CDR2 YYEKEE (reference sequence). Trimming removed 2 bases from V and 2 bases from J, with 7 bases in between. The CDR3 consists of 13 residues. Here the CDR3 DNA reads TGTGCCAGCAGCTTTTCGGGGAACTATGGCTACACCTTC. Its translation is CASSFSGNYGYTF.

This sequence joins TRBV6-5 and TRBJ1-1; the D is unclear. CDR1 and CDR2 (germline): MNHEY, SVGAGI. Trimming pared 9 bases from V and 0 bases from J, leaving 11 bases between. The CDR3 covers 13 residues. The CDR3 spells CASKRTMNTEAFF. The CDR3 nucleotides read TGTGCCAGTAAAAGGACTATGAACACTGAAGCTTTCTTT.

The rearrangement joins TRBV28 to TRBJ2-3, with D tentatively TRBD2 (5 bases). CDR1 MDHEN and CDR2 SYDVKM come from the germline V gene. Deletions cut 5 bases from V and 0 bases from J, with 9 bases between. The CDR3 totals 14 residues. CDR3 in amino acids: CASSQEGSTDTQYF. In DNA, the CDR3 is TGTGCCAGCAGTCAAGAGGGAAGCACAGATACGCAGTATTTT.

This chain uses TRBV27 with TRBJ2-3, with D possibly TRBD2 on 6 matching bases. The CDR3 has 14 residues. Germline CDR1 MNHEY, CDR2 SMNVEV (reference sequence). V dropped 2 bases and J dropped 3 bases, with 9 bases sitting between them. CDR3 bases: TGTGCCAGCAGTTTAAGTCGGGGGACAGATACGCAGTATTTT. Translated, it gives CASSLSRGTDTQYF.

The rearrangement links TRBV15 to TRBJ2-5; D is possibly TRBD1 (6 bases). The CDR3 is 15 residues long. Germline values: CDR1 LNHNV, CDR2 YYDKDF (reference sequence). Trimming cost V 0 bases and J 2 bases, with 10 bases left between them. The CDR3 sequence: CATSREGQIQETQYF. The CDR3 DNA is TGTGCCACCAGCAGAGAAGGACAGATACAAGAGACCCAGTACTTC.

CDR3 sequence: CASSQLSTGANVLTF. In DNA form, the CDR3 reads TGTGCCAGCAGCCAGCTCAGCACTGGGGCCAACGTCCTGACTTTC. The gene calls are TRBV28 and TRBJ2-6; D is uncertain. With 6 bases removed from V and 2 bases from J, the gap between germline ends came to 11 bases. Germline CDR1 MDHEN, CDR2 SYDVKM. The CDR3 loop spans 15 amino acids. Looking up the rest from reference TRBV28 and TRBJ2-6 gives the full variable domain: DVKVTQSSRYLVKRTGEKVFLECVQDMDHENMFWYRQDPGLGLRLIYFSYDVKMKEKGDIPEGYSVSREKKERFSLILESASTNQTSMYLCASSQLSTGANVLTFGAGSRLTVL.

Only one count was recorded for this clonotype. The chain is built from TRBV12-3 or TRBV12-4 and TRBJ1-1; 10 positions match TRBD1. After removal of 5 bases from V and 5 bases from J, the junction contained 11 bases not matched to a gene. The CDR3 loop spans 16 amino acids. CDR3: CASSPSYRDRGTEAFF. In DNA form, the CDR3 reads TGTGCCAGCAGTCCCTCCTACCGGGACAGGGGAACTGAAGCTTTCTTT.

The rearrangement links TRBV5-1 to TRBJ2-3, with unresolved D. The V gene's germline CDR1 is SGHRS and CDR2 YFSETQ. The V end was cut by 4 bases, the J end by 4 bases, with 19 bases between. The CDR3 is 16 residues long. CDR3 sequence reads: CASSRDERRASDTQYF. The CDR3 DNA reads TGCGCCAGCAGCCGTGACGAGAGGAGAGCCTCAGATACGCAGTATTTT.

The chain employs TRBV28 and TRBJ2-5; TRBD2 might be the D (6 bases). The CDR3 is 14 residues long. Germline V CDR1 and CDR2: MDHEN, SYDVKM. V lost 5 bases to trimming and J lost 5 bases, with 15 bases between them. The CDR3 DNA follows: TGTGCCAGCAGTCCCTCGGGGGTAGGGGAGACCCAGTACTTC. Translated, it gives CASSPSGVGETQYF.

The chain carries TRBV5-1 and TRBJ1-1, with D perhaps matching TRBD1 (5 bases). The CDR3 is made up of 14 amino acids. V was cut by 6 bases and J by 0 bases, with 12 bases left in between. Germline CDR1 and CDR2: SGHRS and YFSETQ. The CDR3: CASNYGGMNTEAFF. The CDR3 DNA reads TGCGCCAGCAACTACGGGGGGATGAACACTGAAGCTTTCTTT.

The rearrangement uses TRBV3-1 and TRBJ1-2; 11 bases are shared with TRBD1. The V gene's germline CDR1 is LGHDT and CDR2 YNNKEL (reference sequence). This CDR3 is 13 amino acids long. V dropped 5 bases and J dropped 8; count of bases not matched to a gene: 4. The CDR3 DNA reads TGTGCCAGCAGCGGACAGGGGGCTTACGGCTACACCTTC. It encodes CASSGQGAYGYTF.

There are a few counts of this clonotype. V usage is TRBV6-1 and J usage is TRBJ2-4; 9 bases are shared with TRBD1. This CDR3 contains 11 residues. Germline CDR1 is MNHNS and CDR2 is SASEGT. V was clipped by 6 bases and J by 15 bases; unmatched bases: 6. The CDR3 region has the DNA TGTGCCAGCAGACATACAGGGGGCACGTACTTC. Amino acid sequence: CASRHTGGTYF.

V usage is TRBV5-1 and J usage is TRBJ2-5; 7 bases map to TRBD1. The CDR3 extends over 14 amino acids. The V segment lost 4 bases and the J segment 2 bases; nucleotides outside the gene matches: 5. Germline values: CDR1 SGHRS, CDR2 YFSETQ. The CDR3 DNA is TGCGCCAGCAGCCAGGGACAGCAACAAGAGACCCAGTACTTC. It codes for CASSQGQQQETQYF.

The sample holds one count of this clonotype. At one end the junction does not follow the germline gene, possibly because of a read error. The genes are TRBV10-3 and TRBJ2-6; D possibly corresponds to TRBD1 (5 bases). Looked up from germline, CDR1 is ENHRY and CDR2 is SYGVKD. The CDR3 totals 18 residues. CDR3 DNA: TGTGCCATCAGTGATGGCAGGGCTACTTCTCCTGGGGCCAACGTCCCGACTTTC. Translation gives CAISDGRATSPGANVPTF.

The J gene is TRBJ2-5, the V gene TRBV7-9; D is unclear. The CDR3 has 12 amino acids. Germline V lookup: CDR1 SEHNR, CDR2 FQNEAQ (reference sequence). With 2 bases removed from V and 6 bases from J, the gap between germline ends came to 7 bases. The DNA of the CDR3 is TGTGCCAGCAGCTTATTGTCGAAGACCCAGTACTTC. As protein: CASSLLSKTQYF.